This T cell receptor (beta chain) was profiled in a study of cytomegalovirus exposure and HLA in healthy donors. Notes on this clone: Its antigen is unknown.

Study observations and caveats: Of the V segments, some could not be distinguished, including TRBV6-2 and TRBV6-3, and were excluded. In a later analysis, DRB1 alleles had the most associated TCRs; HLA-C alleles the fewest.

The PCR had 60 Vbeta and 13 Jbeta primers. TCRdb's copy holds only in-frame clones and misses some; the assay was immunoSEQ multiplex PCR. The listing records some 140,000 clones. The germline gives CDR1 MGHDK, CDR2 SYGVNS. CDR3 length: 14 amino acids. The J segment lost 7 bases and the V segment lost 4 bases, leaving 9 bases of the junction unmatched. This clonotype was sampled from a woman aged 55-69 years in good health and CMV-seronegative. Sequencing input: PBMCs. The genes are TRBV25-1 and TRBJ2-7; 8 bases line up with TRBD1. CDR3: CASSAAPDRVEQYF. The CDR3 DNA follows: TGTGCCAGCAGTGCTGCCCCGGACAGGGTGGAGCAGTACTTC.